This T cell receptor (beta chain) comes out of a study of tissue T cells after allogeneic stem cell transplantation. Notes on the study in general: TCR repertoires tracked anatomic similarity, regardless of disease or transplant status. Which tissue TCRs were alloreactive or antigen-specific was not determined. Some clones might be persisting host cells.

Regarding this clone: What it recognizes is unknown. The listed genes are named as in mouse.

TCRbeta CDR3 was sequenced at survey depth with template counts. Sequenced by immunoSEQ multiplex PCR; TCRdb stores in-frame clones only, minus some. In the table there are thousands of clones, around 40% of which are singletons. Time point of the sample: mouse harvest day 14 after allogeneic transplant. Mouse grafts combined 10^7 T-cell-depleted bone marrow cells with 10^6 splenic CD5+ T cells. Mice had MHC-mismatched B6 into BALB/c GVHD, sampled day 7 or 14. Sequencing was performed on skin. This clonotype was sampled from a female BALB/c mouse given C57BL/6 T cells with graft-versus-host disease after an allogeneic hematopoietic cell transplant.

The part of the CDR3 DNA that was read is TGTGCCAGCAGTATAAGGGCAGAAAACACCTTGTAC. This translates into CASSIRAENTLY. The CDR3 in full is CASSIRAENTLYF. This sequence joins TRBV19 and TRBJ2-4; D unclear. The CDR3 end falls 1 residue outside the read, so it is completed with the germline J gene. CDR1 FNHDT and CDR2 SITEND come from the germline V gene (reference sequence). Trimming shortened V by 1 base and J by 4 bases, and 7 bases separated the two germline ends. The CDR3 is 13 residues long.